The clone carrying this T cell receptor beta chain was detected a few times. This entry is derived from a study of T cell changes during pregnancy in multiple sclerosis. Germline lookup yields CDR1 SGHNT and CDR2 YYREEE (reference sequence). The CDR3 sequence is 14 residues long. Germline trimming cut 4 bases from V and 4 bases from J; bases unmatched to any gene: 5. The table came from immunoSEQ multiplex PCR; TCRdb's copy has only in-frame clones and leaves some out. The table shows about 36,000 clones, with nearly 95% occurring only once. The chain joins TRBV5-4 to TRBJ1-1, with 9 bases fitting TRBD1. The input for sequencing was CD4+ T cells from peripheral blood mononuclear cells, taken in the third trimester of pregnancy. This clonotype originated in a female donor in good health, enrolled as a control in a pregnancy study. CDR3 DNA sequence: TGTGCCAGCAGCCTCGGACAGGGGATCACTGAAGCTTTCTTT. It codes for CASSLGQGITEAFF.